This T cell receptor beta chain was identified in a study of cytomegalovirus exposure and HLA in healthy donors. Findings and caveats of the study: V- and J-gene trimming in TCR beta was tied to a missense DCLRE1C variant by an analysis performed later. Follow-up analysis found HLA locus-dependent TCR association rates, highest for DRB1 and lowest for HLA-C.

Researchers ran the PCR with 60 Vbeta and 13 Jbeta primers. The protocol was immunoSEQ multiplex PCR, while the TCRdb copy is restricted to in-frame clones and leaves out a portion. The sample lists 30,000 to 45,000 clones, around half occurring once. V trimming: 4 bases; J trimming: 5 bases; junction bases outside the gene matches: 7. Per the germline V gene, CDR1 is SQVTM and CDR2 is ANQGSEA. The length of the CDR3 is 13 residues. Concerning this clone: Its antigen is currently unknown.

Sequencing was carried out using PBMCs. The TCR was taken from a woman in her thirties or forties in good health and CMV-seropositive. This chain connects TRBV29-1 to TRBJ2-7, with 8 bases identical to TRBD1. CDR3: CSVGAGGRNEQYF. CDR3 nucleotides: TGCAGCGTTGGGGCAGGGGGCCGGAACGAGCAGTACTTC.